These 8 T cell receptor beta chains originate from one sample sequenced in a study of STAT3 mutations in large granular lymphocyte leukemia. Study-wide results and limits: At least one immunodominant TCR beta clonotype appeared in every T-cell large granular lymphocyte leukemia patient.

Libraries were prepared by immunoSEQ multiplex PCR; TCRdb keeps only in-frame clonotypes and omits some of them. Here the sample spans about 12,000 clones, over 70% being singletons. Antigens for these TCRs are unknown. The sequenced sample was peripheral blood mononuclear cells. Source of these receptors: a man aged 60 to 75 with T-cell large granular lymphocyte leukemia. Some clones in this sample may be carry-over from other donors' samples.

The J gene is TRBJ2-7, the V gene TRBV7-2; D is unresolved. V lost 4 bases to trimming and J lost 4 bases, with 17 bases between them. Germline V gene data show CDR1 as SGHTA and CDR2 as FQGNSA. The CDR3 extends over 15 amino acids. CDR3 loop: CASSSQIGERYEQYF. CDR3 nucleotide sequence: TGTGCCAGCAGCTCCCAGATTGGGGAAAGGTACGAGCAGTACTTC.

The V gene is TRBV28, the J gene TRBJ2-7; D may be TRBD1 (5 bases). CDR3 length equals 12 residues. Germline V gene data show CDR1 as MDHEN and CDR2 as SYDVKM. V shed 6 bases and J shed 3 bases, with 9 bases lying between them. The CDR3 sequence is CASSQGSYEQYF. The CDR3 bases are TGTGCCAGCAGCCAGGGCAGCTACGAGCAGTACTTC.

The chain combines TRBV9 with TRBJ2-7, with 7 bases matching TRBD2. Germline V gene lookup returns CDR1 SGDLS and CDR2 YYNGEE. Trimming took 0 bases from V and 0 from J; bases not matched to a gene: 3. The CDR3 totals 15 residues. The CDR3 DNA reads as TGTGCCAGCAGCGTAGGACTAGCAAGCTCCTACGAGCAGTACTTC. Translated, it gives CASSVGLASSYEQYF. Complete variable domain (other parts from reference TRBV9 and TRBJ2-7): DSGVTQTPKHLITATGQRVTLRCSPRSGDLSVYWYQQSLDQGLQFLIQYYNGEERAKGNILERFSAQQFPDLHSELNLSSLELGDSALYFCASSVGLASSYEQYFGPGTRLTVT.

The genes are TRBV7-2 and TRBJ2-3, with D possibly TRBD2 on 6 matching bases. This CDR3 has 15 amino acids. The V and J ends lost 3 bases and 0 bases respectively, with 10 bases between them. The germline V gene encodes CDR1 SGHTA and CDR2 FQGNSA. CDR3: CASSFLADSTDTQYF. The CDR3 DNA reads TGTGCCAGCAGCTTCTTAGCGGATAGCACAGATACGCAGTATTTT.

The chain employs TRBV28 and TRBJ1-6, with D possibly being TRBD1 (6 bases). The germline V gene has CDR1 MDHEN and CDR2 SYDVKM. With 10 bases removed from V and 5 bases from J, the gap between germline ends came to 15 bases. The CDR3 totals 14 residues. The CDR3 protein is CAIREDRDNSPLHF. For the CDR3, the DNA is TGTGCCATAAGGGAGGACAGAGATAATTCACCCCTCCACTTT.

J is TRBJ1-1 and V is TRBV5-6; D not certain. This CDR3 spans 12 amino acids. The V end was cut by 4 bases, the J end by 0 bases, with 4 bases between. CDR1 and CDR2 (germline): SGHDT, YYEEEE. This CDR3 reads CASSHLNTEAFF. CDR3 coding DNA: TGTGCCAGCAGCCATCTGAACACTGAAGCTTTCTTT.

The gene calls are TRBV15 and TRBJ2-7, with 9 bases identical to TRBD2. Germline V gives CDR1 LNHNV, CDR2 YYDKDF (reference sequence). There are 15 residues in the CDR3. After removal of 8 bases from V and 6 bases from J, the junction contained 14 bases not matched to a gene. CDR3 region: CATFLLAGEALEQYF. The CDR3 region has the DNA TGTGCCACCTTCCTTTTAGCGGGAGAGGCTCTCGAGCAGTACTTC.

This chain uses TRBV18 with TRBJ2-2, with a tentative D call TRBD1 (6 bases). Between the trimmed V and J ends, which lost 4 bases and 6 bases, there was a span of 15 bases. Germline V gene data show CDR1 as KGHSH and CDR2 as LQKENI. The CDR3 runs 15 residues. The CDR3 region is CASSHDQGWAGELFF. The CDR3 coding sequence is TGTGCCAGCTCACACGACCAGGGGTGGGCCGGGGAGCTGTTTTTT.